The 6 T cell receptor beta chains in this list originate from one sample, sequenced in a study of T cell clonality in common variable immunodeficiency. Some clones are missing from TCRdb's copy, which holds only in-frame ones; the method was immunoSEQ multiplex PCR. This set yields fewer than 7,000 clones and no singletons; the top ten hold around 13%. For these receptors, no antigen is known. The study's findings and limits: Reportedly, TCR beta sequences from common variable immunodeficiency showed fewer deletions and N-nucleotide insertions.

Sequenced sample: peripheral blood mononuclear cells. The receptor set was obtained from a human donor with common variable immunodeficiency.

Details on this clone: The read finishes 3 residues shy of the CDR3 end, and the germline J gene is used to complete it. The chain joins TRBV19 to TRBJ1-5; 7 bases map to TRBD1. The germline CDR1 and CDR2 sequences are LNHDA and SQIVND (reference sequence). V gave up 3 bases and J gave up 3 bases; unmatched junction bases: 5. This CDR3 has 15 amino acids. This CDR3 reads CASSMTGFYNQPQHF. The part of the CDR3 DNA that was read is TGTGCCAGTAGTATGACAGGGTTTTACAATCAGCCC.

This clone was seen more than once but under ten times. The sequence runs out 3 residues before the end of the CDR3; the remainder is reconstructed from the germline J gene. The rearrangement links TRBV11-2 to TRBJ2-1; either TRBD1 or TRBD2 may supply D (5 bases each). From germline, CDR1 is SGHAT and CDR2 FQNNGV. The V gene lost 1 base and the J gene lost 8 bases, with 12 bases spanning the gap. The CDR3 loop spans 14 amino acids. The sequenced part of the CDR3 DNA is TGTGCCAGCAGCTTAGGGGGCAGGGAGCATGAG. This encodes CASSLGGREHE. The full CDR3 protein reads CASSLGGREHEQFF.

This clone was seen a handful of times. The CDR3 loop is CASSPNLGTGQRETQYF. The DNA read from the CDR3 is TGTGCCAGCTCACCCAACCTTGGTACAGGGCAGAGAGAGACC. The chain couples TRBV18 to TRBJ2-5; possible D gene TRBD1, 6 bases. The sequenced fragment ends 3 residues before the CDR3 boundary, so the rest is inferred from the germline J gene. CDR1 KGHSH and CDR2 LQKENI come from the germline V gene. This CDR3 region has 17 residues. Trimming shortened V by 3 bases and J by 4 bases, and 21 bases separated the two germline ends.

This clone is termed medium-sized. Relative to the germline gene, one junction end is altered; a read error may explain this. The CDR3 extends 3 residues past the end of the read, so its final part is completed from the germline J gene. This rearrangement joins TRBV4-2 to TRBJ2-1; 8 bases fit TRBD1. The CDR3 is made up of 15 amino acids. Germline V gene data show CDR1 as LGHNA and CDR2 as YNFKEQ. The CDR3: CASSQFRAGGYEQFF. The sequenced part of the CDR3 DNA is TGCGCCAGCAGCCAATTTAGGGCAGGGGGCTATGAG.

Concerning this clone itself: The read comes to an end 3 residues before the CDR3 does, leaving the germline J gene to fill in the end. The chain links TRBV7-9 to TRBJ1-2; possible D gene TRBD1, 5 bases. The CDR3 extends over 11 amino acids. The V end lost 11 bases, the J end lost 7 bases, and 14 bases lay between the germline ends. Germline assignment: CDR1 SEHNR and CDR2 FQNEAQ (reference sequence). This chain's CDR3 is CALRPGSGYTF. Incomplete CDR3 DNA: TGTGCCTTGCGGCCAGGGTCTGGC.

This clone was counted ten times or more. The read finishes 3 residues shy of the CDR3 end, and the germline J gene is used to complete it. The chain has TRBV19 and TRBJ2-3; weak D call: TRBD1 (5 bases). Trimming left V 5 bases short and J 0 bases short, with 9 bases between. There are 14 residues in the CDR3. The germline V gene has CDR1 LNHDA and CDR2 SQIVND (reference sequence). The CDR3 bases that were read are TGTGCCAGTAGTCGTCCAGGGAGCACAGATACG. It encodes CASSRPGSTDT. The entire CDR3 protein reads CASSRPGSTDTQYF.